The source of this T cell receptor (beta chain) is a study of T cell responses to AZD1222 COVID-19 vaccine. Generated by immunoSEQ multiplex PCR, the TCRdb table keeps only in-frame clones and is missing some. In the table there are about 130,000 clones, around 90% of which are singletons. The CDR3 extends over 13 amino acids. The germline CDR1 and CDR2 sequences are MGHRA and YSYEKL. V shed 1 base and J shed 1 base, with 4 bases lying between them. On this clone: The same CDR3 can be traced to other DNA sequences in this sample.

This specimen was peripheral blood, taken on day 0 of AZD1222 vaccination. The sequence derives from an adult in good health. J is TRBJ1-1 and V is TRBV4-1; the D is unclear. For the CDR3, the DNA is TGCGCCAGCAGCCAAGGAACGAACACTGAAGCTTTCTTT. Translated, it gives CASSQGTNTEAFF.